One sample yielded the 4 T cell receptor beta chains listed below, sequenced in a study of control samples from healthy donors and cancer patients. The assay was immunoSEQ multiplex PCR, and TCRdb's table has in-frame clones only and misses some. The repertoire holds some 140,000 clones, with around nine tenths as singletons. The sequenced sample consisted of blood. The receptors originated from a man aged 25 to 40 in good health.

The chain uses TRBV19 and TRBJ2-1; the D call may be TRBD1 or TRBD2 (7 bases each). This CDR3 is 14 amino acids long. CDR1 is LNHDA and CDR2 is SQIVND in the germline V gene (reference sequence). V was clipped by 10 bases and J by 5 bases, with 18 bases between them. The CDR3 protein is CATSSGTENNEQFF. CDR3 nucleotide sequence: TGTGCCACTTCAAGCGGGACAGAAAACAATGAGCAGTTCTTC. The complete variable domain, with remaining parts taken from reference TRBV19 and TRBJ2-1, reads DGGITQSPKYLFRKEGQNVTLSCEQNLNHDAMYWYRQDPGQGLRLIYYSQIVNDFQKGDIAEGYSVSREKKESFPLTVTSAQKNPTAFYLCATSSGTENNEQFFGPGTRLTVL.

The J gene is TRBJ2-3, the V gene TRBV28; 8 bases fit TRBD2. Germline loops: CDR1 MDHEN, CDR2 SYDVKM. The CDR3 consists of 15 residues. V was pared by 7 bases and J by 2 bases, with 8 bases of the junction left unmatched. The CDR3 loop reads CASNSPGGNTDTQYF. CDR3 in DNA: TGTGCCAGCAACTCTCCGGGAGGGAACACAGATACGCAGTATTTT. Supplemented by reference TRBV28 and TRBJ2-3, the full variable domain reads DVKVTQSSRYLVKRTGEKVFLECVQDMDHENMFWYRQDPGLGLRLIYFSYDVKMKEKGDIPEGYSVSREKKERFSLILESASTNQTSMYLCASNSPGGNTDTQYFGPGTRLTVL.

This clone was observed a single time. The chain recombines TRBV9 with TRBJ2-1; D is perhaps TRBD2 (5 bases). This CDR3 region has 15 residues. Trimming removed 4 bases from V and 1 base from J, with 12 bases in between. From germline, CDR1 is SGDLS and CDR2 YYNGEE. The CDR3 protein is CASSLGGFSYNEQFF. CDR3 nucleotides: TGTGCCAGCAGCCTTGGAGGTTTTTCCTACAATGAGCAGTTCTTC.

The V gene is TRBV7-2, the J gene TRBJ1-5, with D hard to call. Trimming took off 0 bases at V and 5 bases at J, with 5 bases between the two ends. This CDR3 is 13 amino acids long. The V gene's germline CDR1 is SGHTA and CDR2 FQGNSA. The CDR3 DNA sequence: TGTGCCAGCAGCTTAGCCGCTTATCAGCCCCAGCATTTT. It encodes CASSLAAYQPQHF.